A single sample gave rise to the 9 T cell receptor beta chains below, sequenced in a study of blood T cell repertoires in COVID-19. Clones were read by immunoSEQ multiplex PCR, and TCRdb kept only the in-frame ones, dropping some. The sample records 200,000 to 250,000 clones, about 91% being singletons. Sequences were obtained from peripheral blood. These receptors all come from a woman aged 25 to 39 with COVID-19, enrolled during active disease.

The chain carries TRBV7-9 and TRBJ1-2; weak D call: TRBD1 (6 bases). The CDR3 is 14 residues long. Germline V CDR1 and CDR2: SEHNR, FQNEAQ (reference sequence). V was cut by 4 bases and J by 4 bases, with 13 bases left in between. The CDR3 loop is CASSSDSSPYGYTF. CDR3 coding DNA: TGTGCCAGCAGCTCGGACAGTTCCCCCTATGGCTACACCTTC.

V is TRBV5-6 and J is TRBJ1-6; the match to TRBD1 covers 9 bases. V lost 4 bases to trimming and J lost 10 bases; unmatched junction nucleotides: 21. This CDR3 is 19 amino acids long. CDR1 and CDR2 (germline): SGHDT, YYEEEE. The CDR3 reads CASSLGGWTGEPNLSPLHF. The CDR3 nucleotides are TGTGCCAGCAGCCTAGGAGGATGGACAGGGGAACCGAATTTGTCACCCCTCCACTTT.

The chain couples TRBV5-4 to TRBJ2-2; TRBD1 matches at 8 bases. The ends lost 0 bases at V and 2 bases at J; junction bases unmatched: 3. The CDR3 has 16 residues. The germline gives CDR1 SGHNT, CDR2 YYREEE (reference sequence). The CDR3 loop reads CASSLATGDNTGELFF. In DNA form, the CDR3 reads TGTGCCAGCAGCTTGGCGACAGGGGACAACACCGGGGAGCTGTTTTTT. Together with reference TRBV5-4 and TRBJ2-2, the CDR3 gives the full variable domain: ETGVTQSPTHLIKTRGQQVTLRCSSQSGHNTVSWYQQALGQGPQFIFQYYREEENGRGNFPPRFSGLQFPNYSSELNVNALELDDSALYLCASSLATGDNTGELFFGEGSRLTVL.

The V call is TRBV27, the J call TRBJ1-2; tentative D call: TRBD1 (6 bases). This CDR3 comprises 14 residues. With 7 bases removed from V and 2 bases from J, the gap between germline ends came to 14 bases. From germline, CDR1 is MNHEY and CDR2 SMNVEV (reference sequence). The CDR3 spells CASMRAGDNYGYTF. Here the CDR3 DNA reads TGTGCCAGCATGAGGGCAGGGGACAACTATGGCTACACCTTC.

V and J are TRBV6-5 and TRBJ1-6; 8 nucleotides agree with TRBD1. Germline assignment: CDR1 MNHEY and CDR2 SVGAGI. V was pared by 5 bases and J by 3 bases, with 3 bases of the junction left unmatched. This CDR3 is built from 15 residues. CDR3 DNA sequence: TGTGCCAGCAGTCCCGGACAGGGCTATAATTCACCCCTCCACTTT. This codes for CASSPGQGYNSPLHF.

In nucleotides, the CDR3 is TGTGCCAGCAGCTCCAACGGACGGGGGGAACAGAACACTGAAGCTTTCTTT. Translation: CASSSNGRGEQNTEAFF. The rearrangement links TRBV9 to TRBJ1-1; possibly TRBD1 for D (5 bases). The CDR3 covers 17 residues. Deletions cut 4 bases from V and 1 base from J, with 20 bases between. Germline V CDR1 and CDR2: SGDLS, YYNGEE.

This sequence joins TRBV5-6 and TRBJ2-1, with a possible D match to TRBD1 (6 bases). The CDR3 extends over 17 amino acids. The V end lost 2 bases, the J end lost 7 bases, and 22 bases lay between the germline ends. Germline CDR1 and CDR2: SGHDT and YYEEEE. CDR3 loop: CASSLTGSGPRRNEQFF. DNA for the CDR3: TGTGCCAGCAGCTTAACAGGGAGTGGCCCCCGGCGGAATGAGCAGTTCTTC.

V and J are TRBV10-3 and TRBJ2-3, with a tentative D call TRBD2 (6 bases). Trimming took 10 bases from V and 0 from J, leaving 14 bases between them. CDR1 and CDR2 (germline): ENHRY, SYGVKD. The CDR3 length is 14 residues. Here the CDR3 reads CATARDLSTDTQYF. The CDR3 DNA sequence: TGTGCCACCGCCCGGGACTTGAGCACAGATACGCAGTATTTT.

J is TRBJ2-1 and V is TRBV5-8, with 7 bases identical to TRBD1. The CDR3 runs to 13 residues. V was pared by 0 bases and J by 8 bases, with 2 bases of the junction left unmatched. In germline, CDR1 is SGHTS, CDR2 YDEGEE. DNA of the CDR3: TGTGCCAGCAGCTTGGACAGGGGTTATGAGCAGTTCTTC. This encodes CASSLDRGYEQFF.